These T cell receptor beta chains were read from a single sample in a study of T cell responses to AZD1222 COVID-19 vaccine. Clones were sequenced by immunoSEQ multiplex PCR, and TCRdb holds only the in-frame ones, with some missing. The repertoire includes some 110,000 clones, around 83% of them detected once, and 15% to 20% sits in the top ten. The sequencing here drew on peripheral blood, taken 28 days after the second AZD1222 dose. These receptors were collected from an adult who received the AZD1222 COVID-19 vaccine. CDR3s include the opening cysteine and the closing phenylalanine or tryptophan. Each record gives: D gene, V gene, clone size, J gene, CDR3 protein, CDR3 DNA. D genes are given only for firm matches. A row's size may be missing; if present it is once, few, many or a size class.

D gene: -; V gene: TRBV19; clone size: -; J gene: TRBJ1-1; CDR3 protein: CASTKGRFTEAFF; CDR3 DNA: TGTGCCAGTACCAAGGGGCGCTTCACTGAAGCTTTCTTT
D gene: TRBD1; V gene: TRBV5-6; clone size: -; J gene: TRBJ1-2; CDR3 protein: CASSLRTGWSYGYTF; CDR3 DNA: TGTGCCAGCAGCCTACGGACAGGTTGGTCCTATGGCTACACCTTC
D gene: -; V gene: TRBV12-2; clone size: -; J gene: TRBJ2-1; CDR3 protein: CASRLSQDSSGNYNEQFF; CDR3 DNA: TGTGCAAGTCGCTTATCACAGGACTCTAGCGGGAATTACAATGAGCAGTTCTTC
D gene: -; V gene: TRBV7-2; clone size: -; J gene: TRBJ1-3; CDR3 protein: CASSLDMGSDSGNTIYF; CDR3 DNA: TGTGCCAGCAGCTTAGACATGGGATCCGACTCTGGAAACACCATATATTTT
D gene: TRBD2; V gene: TRBV7-2; clone size: -; J gene: TRBJ2-5; CDR3 protein: CASSLRGGPQHHF; CDR3 DNA: TGTGCCAGCAGTCTCCGGGGGGGCCCTCAACATCACTTC
D gene: -; V gene: TRBV7-9; clone size: -; J gene: TRBJ2-1; CDR3 protein: CASSLEIGYNEQFF; CDR3 DNA: TGTGCCAGCAGCTTGGAAATCGGTTACAATGAGCAGTTCTTC
D gene: TRBD1; V gene: TRBV28; clone size: -; J gene: TRBJ2-7; CDR3 protein: CASSSDRDRRYEQYF; CDR3 DNA: TGTGCCAGCAGTTCCGACCGGGACAGACGCTACGAGCAGTACTTC
D gene: -; V gene: TRBV10-3; clone size: few; J gene: TRBJ1-3; CDR3 protein: CAISDASGNTIYF; CDR3 DNA: TGTGCCATCAGTGACGCCTCTGGAAACACCATATATTTT
D gene: -; V gene: TRBV4-3; clone size: -; J gene: TRBJ2-2; CDR3 protein: CASSQDGPRPGELFF; CDR3 DNA: TGCGCCAGCAGCCAAGATGGCCCTCGGCCCGGGGAGCTGTTTTTT
D gene: -; V gene: TRBV5-8; clone size: -; J gene: TRBJ2-4; CDR3 protein: CASSGSVARGNIQYF; CDR3 DNA: TGTGCCAGCAGTGGTTCTGTGGCGCGGGGAAACATTCAGTACTTC
D gene: TRBD1; V gene: TRBV18; clone size: -; J gene: TRBJ2-7; CDR3 protein: CASSPLGQGHEQYF; CDR3 DNA: TGTGCCAGCTCACCCCTCGGACAGGGCCACGAGCAGTACTTC
D gene: -; V gene: TRBV10-3; clone size: -; J gene: TRBJ2-2; CDR3 protein: CAISTVTNTGELFF; CDR3 DNA: TGTGCCATCTCGACAGTCACGAACACCGGGGAGCTGTTTTTT
D gene: -; V gene: TRBV11-2; clone size: -; J gene: TRBJ1-4; CDR3 protein: CASSLGASGFGLFF; CDR3 DNA: TGTGCCAGCAGCTTAGGGGCATCGGGTTTCGGACTGTTTTTT
D gene: -; V gene: TRBV6-1; clone size: -; J gene: TRBJ1-6; CDR3 protein: CASSEVFDPYSPLHF; CDR3 DNA: TGTGCCAGCAGTGAAGTGTTCGACCCATATTCACCCCTCCACTTT
D gene: TRBD1; V gene: TRBV4-1; clone size: -; J gene: TRBJ1-3; CDR3 protein: CASSQGGTATGNTIYF; CDR3 DNA: TGCGCCAGCAGCCAAGGTGGGACAGCCACTGGAAACACCATATATTTT
D gene: -; V gene: TRBV6-5; clone size: -; J gene: TRBJ1-5; CDR3 protein: CASSYSALGNQPQHF; CDR3 DNA: TGTGCCAGCAGCTACAGCGCTTTGGGCAATCAGCCCCAGCATTTT
D gene: -; V gene: TRBV2; clone size: -; J gene: TRBJ1-3; CDR3 protein: CASSGQGNTIYF; CDR3 DNA: TGTGCCAGCAGTGGGCAGGGAAACACCATATATTTT
D gene: TRBD1; V gene: TRBV2; clone size: -; J gene: TRBJ1-2; CDR3 protein: CASDRQGRNYGYTF; CDR3 DNA: TGTGCCAGCGATAGACAGGGCCGAAACTATGGCTACACCTTC
D gene: -; V gene: TRBV3-1/TRBV3-2; clone size: -; J gene: TRBJ2-3; CDR3 protein: CASSPRGPASTDTQYF; CDR3 DNA: TGTGCCAGCAGCCCCAGGGGCCCGGCGAGCACAGATACGCAGTATTTT
D gene: -; V gene: TRBV30; clone size: few; J gene: TRBJ1-5; CDR3 protein: CAWSPKGDSLNQPQHF; CDR3 DNA: TGTGCCTGGAGTCCGAAGGGAGACAGTCTCAATCAGCCCCAGCATTTT
D gene: -; V gene: TRBV24-1; clone size: -; J gene: TRBJ1-2; CDR3 protein: CATSDPGRSNYGYTF; CDR3 DNA: TGTGCCACCAGTGACCCCGGTCGCAGTAACTATGGCTACACCTTC
D gene: TRBD2; V gene: TRBV28; clone size: once; J gene: TRBJ2-2; CDR3 protein: CASSLAGGPLGELFF; CDR3 DNA: TGTGCCAGCAGTTTAGCGGGAGGGCCTCTCGGGGAGCTGTTTTTT
D gene: -; V gene: TRBV6-2/TRBV6-3; clone size: -; J gene: TRBJ2-2; CDR3 protein: CASSYSILEGTGELFF; CDR3 DNA: TGTGCCAGCAGTTACTCGATCCTAGAGGGCACCGGGGAGCTGTTTTTT
D gene: -; V gene: TRBV28; clone size: -; J gene: TRBJ1-6; CDR3 protein: CASGNGGENSPLHF; CDR3 DNA: TGTGCCAGCGGCAACGGGGGGGAAAATTCACCCCTCCACTTT
D gene: -; V gene: TRBV11-1; clone size: -; J gene: TRBJ1-4; CDR3 protein: CASSPRFRRNEKLFF; CDR3 DNA: TGTGCCAGCAGCCCTCGTTTTAGGCGAAATGAAAAACTGTTTTTT
D gene: -; V gene: TRBV11-3; clone size: -; J gene: TRBJ1-2; CDR3 protein: CASSLPPHKQRGDGYTF; CDR3 DNA: TGTGCCAGCAGCCTCCCCCCACACAAACAGCGGGGGGATGGCTACACCTTC
D gene: -; V gene: TRBV4-3; clone size: -; J gene: TRBJ1-2; CDR3 protein: CASSQGLYGGLEGYTF; CDR3 DNA: TGCGCCAGCAGCCAAGGATTATACGGGGGGCTTGAGGGCTACACCTTC
D gene: -; V gene: TRBV6-2/TRBV6-3; clone size: -; J gene: TRBJ1-1; CDR3 protein: CASSYNFQGLNTEAFF; CDR3 DNA: TGTGCCAGCAGTTACAATTTTCAGGGACTAAACACTGAAGCTTTCTTT
D gene: -; V gene: TRBV21-1; clone size: once; J gene: TRBJ1-6; CDR3 protein: CASSKLGPRF; CDR3 DNA: TGTGCCAGCAGCAAATTAGGTCCGAGATTT
D gene: -; V gene: TRBV7-2; clone size: once; J gene: TRBJ1-1; CDR3 protein: CASSLDLTEAFF; CDR3 DNA: TGTGCCAGCAGCTTAGATCTCACTGAAGCTTTCTTT
D gene: -; V gene: TRBV29-1; clone size: -; J gene: TRBJ2-5; CDR3 protein: CSAGRDDETQYF; CDR3 DNA: TGCAGCGCTGGACGGGACGATGAGACCCAGTACTTC
D gene: -; V gene: TRBV5-8; clone size: -; J gene: TRBJ2-7; CDR3 protein: CASSLGEFTYEQYF; CDR3 DNA: TGTGCCAGCAGCTTGGGGGAATTTACCTACGAGCAGTACTTC
D gene: TRBD1; V gene: TRBV24-1; clone size: -; J gene: TRBJ2-5; CDR3 protein: CATSDSGTGLQETQYF; CDR3 DNA: TGTGCCACCAGTGATTCAGGGACAGGGCTACAAGAGACCCAGTACTTC
D gene: -; V gene: TRBV3-1/TRBV3-2; clone size: -; J gene: TRBJ2-2; CDR3 protein: CASSQDRRDLRTGELFF; CDR3 DNA: TGTGCCAGCAGCCAAGATCGGAGGGATCTTCGCACCGGGGAGCTGTTTTTT
D gene: TRBD1; V gene: TRBV10-3; clone size: -; J gene: TRBJ1-1; CDR3 protein: CAISLTGGTEAFF; CDR3 DNA: TGTGCCATCAGCTTGACAGGGGGCACTGAAGCTTTCTTT
D gene: -; V gene: TRBV14; clone size: -; J gene: TRBJ1-5; CDR3 protein: CASSQDGSGASEFSLNQPQHF; CDR3 DNA: TGTGCCAGCAGCCAAGATGGGTCAGGGGCTAGTGAGTTCAGCCTGAATCAGCCCCAGCATTTT
D gene: TRBD1; V gene: TRBV9; clone size: -; J gene: TRBJ1-4; CDR3 protein: CASSSRGTGSEKLFF; CDR3 DNA: TGTGCCAGCAGCTCAAGGGGGACAGGGAGCGAAAAACTGTTTTTT
D gene: TRBD1; V gene: TRBV6-5; clone size: -; J gene: TRBJ1-6; CDR3 protein: CASSYLDRENSPLHF; CDR3 DNA: TGTGCCAGCAGTTACTTAGACAGGGAAAATTCACCCCTCCACTTT
D gene: -; V gene: TRBV21-1; clone size: once; J gene: TRBJ2-2; CDR3 protein: CASRHQGQNTGELFF; CDR3 DNA: TGTGCCAGCAGACACCAAGGACAGAACACCGGGGAGCTGTTTTTT
D gene: -; V gene: TRBV19; clone size: -; J gene: TRBJ2-7; CDR3 protein: CASSPAPGSYEQYF; CDR3 DNA: TGTGCCAGTAGCCCAGCCCCCGGATCCTACGAGCAGTACTTC
D gene: -; V gene: TRBV5-6; clone size: -; J gene: TRBJ2-7; CDR3 protein: CASSLGLGAYEQYF; CDR3 DNA: TGTGCCAGCAGCTTGGGTCTGGGAGCCTACGAGCAGTACTTC
D gene: TRBD1; V gene: TRBV6-1; clone size: -; J gene: TRBJ1-1; CDR3 protein: CASSEAATGGTEAFF; CDR3 DNA: TGTGCCAGCAGTGAAGCAGCTACAGGGGGCACTGAAGCTTTCTTT
D gene: -; V gene: TRBV15; clone size: few; J gene: TRBJ1-5; CDR3 protein: CATSRGTTRDNQPQHF; CDR3 DNA: TGTGCCACCAGCAGAGGGACTACGAGGGACAATCAGCCCCAGCATTTT
D gene: -; V gene: TRBV18; clone size: -; J gene: TRBJ1-2; CDR3 protein: CASSPRESDYGYTF; CDR3 DNA: TGTGCCAGCTCACCACGGGAAAGTGACTATGGCTACACCTTC
D gene: -; V gene: TRBV5-6; clone size: few; J gene: TRBJ1-2; CDR3 protein: CASSLWHRNNYGYTF; CDR3 DNA: TGTGCCAGCAGCTTGTGGCACAGAAATAACTATGGCTACACCTTC
D gene: TRBD1; V gene: TRBV7-8; clone size: once; J gene: TRBJ2-7; CDR3 protein: CASSQATGVEQYF; CDR3 DNA: TGTGCCAGCAGCCAGGCGACAGGGGTCGAGCAGTACTTC
D gene: TRBD1; V gene: TRBV19; clone size: once; J gene: TRBJ1-4; CDR3 protein: CASRTGRNEKLFF; CDR3 DNA: TGTGCCAGCAGGACAGGCCGCAATGAAAAACTGTTTTTT
D gene: -; V gene: TRBV3-1/TRBV3-2; clone size: -; J gene: TRBJ2-2; CDR3 protein: CASSPLGGTGELFF; CDR3 DNA: TGTGCCAGCTCTCCACTCGGGGGTACCGGGGAGCTGTTTTTT
D gene: -; V gene: TRBV28; clone size: -; J gene: TRBJ1-4; CDR3 protein: CANSLPGTLNEKLFF; CDR3 DNA: TGTGCCAACAGTTTGCCCGGGACCCTAAATGAAAAACTGTTTTTT
D gene: -; V gene: TRBV5-5; clone size: -; J gene: TRBJ1-4; CDR3 protein: CASSGSRGNEKLFF; CDR3 DNA: TGTGCCAGCAGCGGGTCAAGGGGGAATGAAAAACTGTTTTTT